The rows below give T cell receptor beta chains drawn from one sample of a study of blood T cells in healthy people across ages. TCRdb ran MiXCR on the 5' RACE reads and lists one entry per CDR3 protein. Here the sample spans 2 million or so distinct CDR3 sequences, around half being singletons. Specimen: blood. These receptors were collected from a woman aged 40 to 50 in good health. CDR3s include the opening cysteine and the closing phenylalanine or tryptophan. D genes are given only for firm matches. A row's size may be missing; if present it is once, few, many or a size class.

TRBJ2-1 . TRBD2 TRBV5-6 TGTGCCAGCAGCGCTAGCGGGGGTGGTTACAATGAGCAGTTCTTC CASSASGGGYNEQFF
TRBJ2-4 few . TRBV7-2 TGTGCCAGCAGCGGGGGAGGGGGGCAAGGGGCCAAAAACATTCAGTACTTC CASSGGGGQGAKNIQYF
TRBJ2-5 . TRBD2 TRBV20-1 TGCAGTGCTTACCAGCGGGGGGGACAAGAGACCCAGTACTTC CSAYQRGGQETQYF
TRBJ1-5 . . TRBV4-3 TGCGCCAGCAGCCAAGAAGGAGGGACTCAGCCCCAGCATTTT CASSQEGGTQPQHF
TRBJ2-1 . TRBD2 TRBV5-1 TGCGCCAGCAGCCACAGAAGACTAGCGGGGGGGTTTTACAATGAGCAGTTCTTC CASSHRRLAGGFYNEQFF
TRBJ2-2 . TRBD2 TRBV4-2 TGTGCCAGCAGCCAAGTAGCGGGGGGCCCCACCGGGGAGCTGTTTTTT CASSQVAGGPTGELFF
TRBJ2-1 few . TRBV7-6 TGTGCCAGCAGCAGTGCCTCCGTTGAGATCAATGAGCAGTTCTTC CASSSASVEINEQFF
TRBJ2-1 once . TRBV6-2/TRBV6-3 TGTGCCAGCAGTTTAGAGGGACTCATTTACAATGAGCAGTTCTTC CASSLEGLIYNEQFF
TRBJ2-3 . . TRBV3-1 TGTGCCAGCAAGGGGGGAATGGACACAGATACGCAGTATTTT CASKGGMDTDTQYF
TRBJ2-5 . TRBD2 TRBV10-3 TGTGCCATCAGTGAACCTACTAGCGGGGGGGCCTCAGAGACCCAGTACTTC CAISEPTSGGASETQYF
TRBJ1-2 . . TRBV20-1 TGCAGTGCTGGACAAGATAACTATGGCTACACCTTC CSAGQDNYGYTF
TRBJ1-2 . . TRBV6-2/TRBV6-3 TGTGCCAGCAGCGACGGTCCATCCTATGGCTACACCTTC CASSDGPSYGYTF
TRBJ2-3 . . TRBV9 TGTGCCAGCAGCGTCAGCCCCAGGGTTGGCACAGATACGCAGTATTTT CASSVSPRVGTDTQYF
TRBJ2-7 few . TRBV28 TGTGCCAGCAGCCTCTTAGGGGGGGTGATCGAGCAGTACTTC CASSLLGGVIEQYF
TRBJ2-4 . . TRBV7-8 TGTGCCAGCAGCTCGGGTGACATTCAGTACTTC CASSSGDIQYF
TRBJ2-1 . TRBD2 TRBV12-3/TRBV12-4 TGTGCCAGCAGTTTACCCTCAGCGGGGGGCGGCTACAATGAGCAGTTCTTC CASSLPSAGGGYNEQFF
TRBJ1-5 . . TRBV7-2 TGTGCCAGCAGCTTAACAGCCCTGGAATCCAATCAGCCCCAGCATTTT CASSLTALESNQPQHF
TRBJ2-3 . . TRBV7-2 TGTGCCTCGGGCCTCCAGCCAACAGATACGCAGTATTTT CASGLQPTDTQYF
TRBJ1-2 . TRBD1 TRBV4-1 TGCGCCAGCAGCCAACGGGGGACAGGGGTTTATGTCTATGGCTACACCTTC CASSQRGTGVYVYGYTF
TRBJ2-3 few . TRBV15 TGTGCCACCAGCAGACCCCCGGGACACGGGCAGTATTTT CATSRPPGHGQYF
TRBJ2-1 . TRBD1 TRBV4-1 TGCGCCAGCAGCCATGCTACAGGGGGCTCGAATGAGCAGTTCTTC CASSHATGGSNEQFF
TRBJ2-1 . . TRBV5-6 TGTGCCAGCAGCTTCTGGCAGGAGCAGTTCTTC CASSFWQEQFF